The clone carrying this T cell receptor beta chain was seen ten or more times. Germline V gene sequence: CDR1 SQVTM, CDR2 ANQGSEA. The ends lost 7 bases at V and 5 bases at J; junction bases unmatched: 11. CDR3 length: 14 residues. The data originate from a study of identical twins. TCRdb re-derived calls from the 5' RACE reads in MiXCR, one entry per CDR3 protein. The sample holds roughly 200,000 distinct CDR3 sequences, 7.5% seen once. The same sample was also studied in work on yellow fever vaccine responses in identical twins.

The chain links TRBV29-1 to TRBJ2-3, with 8 bases identical to TRBD1. The sequenced sample was memory (CD45RO+) T cells sorted from blood. The origin of this receptor is a woman under 30 in good health. The CDR3 sequence: CSATGQVGVDTQYF. The CDR3, as DNA: TGCAGCGCCACGGGACAGGTTGGGGTAGATACGCAGTATTTT.